What follows describes a single T cell receptor beta chain. This sample is part of a study of blood T cell repertoires in COVID-19. Study context: Acute-phase and convalescent COVID-19 samples originated in the United States, Italy and Spain. T cells, B-cell-depleted T cells, or PBMCs supplied cDNA or gDNA.

Here immunoSEQ multiplex PCR was the method, and the copy in TCRdb shows in-frame clones only, minus some. The sample gives 250,000 to 350,000 clones, 75% to 95% of which show up once; about 7% is in the top ten. Germline V gene lookup returns CDR1 SNHLY and CDR2 FYNNEI. With V trimmed by 6 bases and J by 6 bases, 14 bases remained unmatched. CDR3 length: 16 amino acids. Seattle patients were enrolled during active infection and followed longitudinally. Specimen: peripheral blood. The source of this sequence is a woman in her thirties with COVID-19, enrolled during active disease. J is TRBJ2-7 and V is TRBV2; 10 nucleotides match TRBD2. The CDR3 DNA reads as TGTGCCAGCAGAGCACTTTCCGGGACTAGCGCACGCGAGCAGTACTTC. It is translated as CASRALSGTSAREQYF.